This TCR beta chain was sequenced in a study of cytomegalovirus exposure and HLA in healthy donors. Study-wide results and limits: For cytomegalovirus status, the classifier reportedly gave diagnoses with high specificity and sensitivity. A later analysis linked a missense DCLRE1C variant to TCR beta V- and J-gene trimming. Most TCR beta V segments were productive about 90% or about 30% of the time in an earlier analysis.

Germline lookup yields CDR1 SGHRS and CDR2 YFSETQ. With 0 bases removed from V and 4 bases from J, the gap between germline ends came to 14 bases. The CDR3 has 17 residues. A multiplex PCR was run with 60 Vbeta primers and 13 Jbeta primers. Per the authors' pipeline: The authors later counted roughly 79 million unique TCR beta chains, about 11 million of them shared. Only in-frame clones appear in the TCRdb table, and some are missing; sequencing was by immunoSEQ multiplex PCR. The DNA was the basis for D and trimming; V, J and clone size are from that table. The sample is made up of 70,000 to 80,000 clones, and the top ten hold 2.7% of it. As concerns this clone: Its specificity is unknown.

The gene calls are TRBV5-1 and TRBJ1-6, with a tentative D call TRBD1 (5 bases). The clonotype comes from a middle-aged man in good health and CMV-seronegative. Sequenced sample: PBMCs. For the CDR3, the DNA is TGCGCCAGCAGCTTGGATAGGGGAAGGAGTTATAATTCACCCCTCCACTTT. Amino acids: CASSLDRGRSYNSPLHF.